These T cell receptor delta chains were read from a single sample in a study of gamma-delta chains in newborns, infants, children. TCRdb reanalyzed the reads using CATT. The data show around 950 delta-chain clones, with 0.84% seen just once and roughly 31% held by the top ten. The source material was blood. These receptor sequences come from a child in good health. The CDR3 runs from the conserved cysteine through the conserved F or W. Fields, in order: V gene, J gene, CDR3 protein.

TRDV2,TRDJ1,CACDSVLRSDKLIF
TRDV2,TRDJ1,CACDAVLGDTELIF
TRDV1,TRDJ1,CALGEWGLRPHRYWGIRKELIF
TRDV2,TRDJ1,CACDPLLDSTDKLIF
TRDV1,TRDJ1,CALVSPRILADKLIF
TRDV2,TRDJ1,CACDSLSGAGGSADKLIF
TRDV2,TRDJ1,CAWDPVLGGVYTDKLIF
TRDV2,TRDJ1,CACDPLQILGDGGADKLIF
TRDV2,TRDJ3,CACDKIALLGDRSSWDTRQMFF
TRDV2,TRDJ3,CACDTPSSWDTRQMFF
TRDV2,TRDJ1,CACDTVGTRGSDKLIF
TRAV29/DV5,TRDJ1,CSVLLCSKTVPTGDTPYTDKLIF
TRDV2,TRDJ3,CACDTVLGDTPTKYSSWDTRQMFF
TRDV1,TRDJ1,CALGELDQGFSPYYWGIRSTDKLIF
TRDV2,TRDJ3,CACDTGGGFSSWDTRQMFF
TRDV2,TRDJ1,CACDTVGTNMYTDKLIF
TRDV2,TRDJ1,CACDTLLGDRGPSELIF
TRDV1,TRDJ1,CALGEFPRWGATDKLIF
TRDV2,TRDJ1,CACVLGDLQWTDKLIF
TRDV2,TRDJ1,CACDTLLRRSDKLIF
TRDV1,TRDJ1,CALGERGGIRFTDKLIF
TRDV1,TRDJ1,CALGAPTPLGGPTDKLIF
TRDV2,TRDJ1,CACDTTHWGNSQYTDKLIF
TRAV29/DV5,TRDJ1,CAAISFSRLGDSKLIF
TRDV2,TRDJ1,CACDTVGIHSDKLIF
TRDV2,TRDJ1,CACDTSWGITTDKLIF
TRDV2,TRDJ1,CACDTVGNSGSDKLIF
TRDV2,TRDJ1,CACDPLQPWGNTDKLIF
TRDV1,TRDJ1,CALGEMSFLLFTTGRRDKLIF
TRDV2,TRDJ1,CACDKLFLGDTHDKLIF
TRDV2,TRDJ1,CACEPWGDTDKLIF
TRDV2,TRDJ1,CACDNVLGDTPETTDKLIF
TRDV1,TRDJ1,CALGELDQGFSPYYWGIRSTDKLIF
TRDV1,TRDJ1,CALGDRYWGIRNTDKLIF
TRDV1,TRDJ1,CALGTTLPRRWGYGYTDKLIF
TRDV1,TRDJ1,CALGELSLPSYWGDAEDKLIF
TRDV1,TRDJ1,CALGAKEYTDKLIF
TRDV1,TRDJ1,CALGDPYFPYWGKVARKLIF
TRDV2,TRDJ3,CACDLLGESSWDTRQMFF
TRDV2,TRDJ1,CACDTLPSRGYRDTDKLIF
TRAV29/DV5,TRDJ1,CAAKPFLLGDTPYTDKLIF
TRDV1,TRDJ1,CALGVPKYWGAYWYTDKLIF
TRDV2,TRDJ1,CACDGLTGGLTDKLIF
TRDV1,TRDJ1,CALGEDLPTLYWGTSTDKLIF
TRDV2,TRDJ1,CACDNLGDNTDKLIF
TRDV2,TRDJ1,CACGTVSGAEYTDKPIF
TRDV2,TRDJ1,CACDTLGDTRRGKLIF